The 20 T cell receptor beta chains below all came from one sample that was sequenced in a study of OX40 agonist ivuxolimab in advanced cancers. Repertoires were generated with immunoSEQ multiplex PCR, while TCRdb's copy carries only in-frame clones and drops some. The table has some 50,000 clones, 87% seen once; the top ten hold over 1.5%. The sample here was CD4+ or CD8+ T cells sorted from blood, taken in a trial of the OX40 agonist ivuxolimab. The receptor set was obtained from an adult with an advanced solid tumor such as melanoma, head and neck, liver or kidney cancer.

V and J are TRBV11-2 and TRBJ2-1; D is unresolved. V gave up 5 bases and J gave up 10 bases, with 9 bases separating them. Per the germline V gene, CDR1 is SGHAT and CDR2 is FQNNGV. This CDR3 contains 11 residues. CDR3 nucleotide sequence: TGTGCCAGCAGCCCCCGAAGGGAGCAGTTCTTC. Amino acid sequence: CASSPRREQFF.

This chain connects TRBV28 to TRBJ2-7; possible D gene TRBD1, 6 bases. The V end lost 7 bases, the J end lost 1 base, and 17 bases lay between the germline ends. CDR3 size: 15 residues. Germline CDR1 is MDHEN and CDR2 is SYDVKM. The CDR3 here is CASTPWDIRSYEQYF. The CDR3 region has the DNA TGTGCCAGCACCCCTTGGGACATTCGGTCCTACGAGCAGTACTTC.

The CDR3 loop reads CASLKKAGGNQPQHF. CDR3 nucleotides: TGTGCCAGCCTAAAAAAAGCAGGGGGGAATCAGCCCCAGCATTTT. The chain combines TRBV28 with TRBJ1-5; 7 positions match TRBD1. CDR3 length equals 15 residues. The V gene's germline CDR1 is MDHEN and CDR2 SYDVKM. The trim removed 8 bases at V and 4 bases at J, leaving 11 bases unmatched.

This clone was found once. The CDR3 spells CASSSDRAPPYF. CDR3 nucleotide sequence: TGTGCCAGCAGCTCGGACAGGGCCCCACCTTACTTC. V and J are TRBV7-2 and TRBJ2-7; TRBD1 aligns across 8 bases. CDR1 and CDR2 from the germline V gene are SGHTA and FQGNSA. V gave up 4 bases and J gave up 13 bases; unmatched junction bases: 9. The CDR3 has 12 residues.

The rearrangement joins TRBV19 to TRBJ2-2; TRBD1 is a possible D gene (5 bases). Germline V gene sequence: CDR1 LNHDA, CDR2 SQIVND (reference sequence). This CDR3 contains 14 residues. Trimming took off 3 bases at V and 6 bases at J, with 11 bases between the two ends. In nucleotides, the CDR3 is TGTGCCAGTAGTATCGCAGGGTCGGCCGGGGAGCTGTTTTTT. Translation gives CASSIAGSAGELFF.

The rearrangement links TRBV4-2 to TRBJ2-7, with a tentative D call TRBD1 (5 bases). The CDR3 runs to 16 residues. Germline V gene data show CDR1 as LGHNA and CDR2 as YNFKEQ. The V end was cut by 4 bases, the J end by 4 bases, with 20 bases between. For the CDR3, the DNA is TGTGCCAGCAGCCGTTTCCCCGGAAGGGGCGAATACGAGCAGTACTTC. It yields the protein CASSRFPGRGEYEQYF.

The chain links TRBV29-1 to TRBJ2-1; D ambiguous. The CDR3 has 16 residues. CDR1 is SQVTM, CDR2 ANQGSEA, per germline. The ends were cut back, 7 bases at V and 0 bases at J, with 19 bases in the middle. CDR3 DNA sequence: TGCAGCGGTTGTGAACCCCGGACGAGCTCCTACAATGAGCAGTTCTTC. Its protein is CSGCEPRTSSYNEQFF.

The chain links TRBV4-1 to TRBJ1-2; perhaps TRBD1 as D (5 bases). The V and J ends lost 8 bases and 5 bases respectively, with 15 bases between them. The CDR3 loop spans 13 amino acids. In germline, CDR1 is MGHRA, CDR2 YSYEKL. CDR3 DNA sequence: TGCGCCAGCGGTGTCGGGGAGGGGTATGGCTACACCTTC. Translating it yields CASGVGEGYGYTF.

This clone turned up a few times. V and J are TRBV7-8 and TRBJ2-3, with 12 bases identical to TRBD2. Germline V lookup: CDR1 SGHVS, CDR2 FQNEAQ. V was pared by 3 bases and J by 4 bases, with 2 bases of the junction left unmatched. CDR3 length: 15 amino acids. Here the CDR3 DNA reads TGTGCCAGCAGCTTGTCTAGCGGGAGGGCAGATACGCAGTATTTT. Translating it yields CASSLSSGRADTQYF.

The rearrangement uses TRBV5-1 and TRBJ2-3, with D unclear. CDR3 length: 12 amino acids. Germline V gene sequence: CDR1 SGHRS, CDR2 YFSETQ. V was trimmed by 4 bases and J by 0 bases, leaving 3 bases between them. CDR3 sequence reads: CASSRSTDTQYF. The CDR3, as DNA: TGCGCCAGCAGCCGCAGCACAGATACGCAGTATTTT.

The J gene is TRBJ2-1, the V gene TRBV12-2; TRBD1, as called in the table, went unchecked against the DNA. TRBV12-2 constitutes a pseudogene. The CDR3 runs to 18 residues. The CDR3 protein is CASRLVKTGEENNNEQFF. The CDR3 DNA sequence: TGTGCAAGTCGCTTAGTTAAAACAGGGGAGGAAAATAACAATGAGCAGTTCTTC.

For the CDR3, the DNA is TGCGCCAGCAGCCAATATGGGAGGGGGAATGAGCAGTTCTTC. It is translated as CASSQYGRGNEQFF. J is TRBJ2-1 and V is TRBV4-3; D perhaps matches TRBD2 (7 bases). The V gene's germline CDR1 is LGHNA and CDR2 YSLEER. V was trimmed by 2 bases and J by 7 bases, leaving 12 bases between them. CDR3 length equals 14 residues.

V usage is TRBV27 and J usage is TRBJ2-1; 12 nucleotides line up with TRBD2. With V trimmed by 0 bases and J by 9 bases, 6 bases remained unmatched. Germline lookup yields CDR1 MNHEY and CDR2 SMNVEV (reference sequence). This CDR3 region has 16 residues. The CDR3 DNA reads TGTGCCAGCAGTTTATCCAGACTAGCGGGAGCGGGTGAGCAGTTCTTC. Translation gives CASSLSRLAGAGEQFF.

V is TRBV6-5 and J is TRBJ2-7, with TRBD1 matching 8 bases. The CDR3 covers 13 residues. V was pared by 6 bases and J by 9 bases, with 10 bases of the junction left unmatched. Looked up from germline, CDR1 is MNHEY and CDR2 is SVGAGI. The CDR3 DNA reads TGTGCCAGCAGCCCTGGACAGGGATTGCGGCAGTACGTC. It yields the protein CASSPGQGLRQYV.

V is TRBV30 and J is TRBJ2-7, with 11 bases aligning to TRBD1. Losses at the gene ends were 4 bases for V and 5 bases for J; bases not matched to a gene: 4. The CDR3 has 13 residues. The germline CDR1 and CDR2 sequences are GTSNPN and SVGIG (reference sequence). In DNA form, the CDR3 reads TGTGCCTGGAACGGGGACAGGGGGGACGAGCAGTACTTC. Encoded protein: CAWNGDRGDEQYF.

The rearrangement links TRBV27 to TRBJ2-1, with D unresolved. CDR1 is MNHEY, CDR2 SMNVEV, per germline (reference sequence). The ends were cut back, 2 bases at V and 4 bases at J, with 12 bases in the middle. This CDR3 has 15 residues. Here the CDR3 DNA reads TGTGCCAGCAGTTTAGAGTCCCCGGTGTACAATGAGCAGTTCTTC. This translates into CASSLESPVYNEQFF.

The V and J genes are TRBV5-1 and TRBJ1-1; D gene ambiguous. CDR3 length equals 14 residues. Germline CDR1 is SGHRS and CDR2 is YFSETQ. V was pared by 0 bases and J by 7 bases, with 13 bases between. For the CDR3, the DNA is TGCGCCAGCAGCTTGGCCACACGAGTGAATGAAGCTTTCTTT. Protein product: CASSLATRVNEAFF.

The chain is built from TRBV18 and TRBJ2-7; no clear D. V was pared by 6 bases and J by 5 bases, with 14 bases between. In germline, CDR1 is KGHSH, CDR2 LQKENI. This CDR3 has 13 residues. The CDR3 DNA is TGTGCCAGCTCGCCGGGCACTTTGGACGAGCAGTACGTC. This sequence encodes CASSPGTLDEQYV.

The rearrangement links TRBV27 to TRBJ1-5; D unclear. Trimming removed 5 bases at V and 2 bases at J, with 16 bases between. CDR1 is MNHEY and CDR2 is SMNVEV in the germline V gene (reference sequence). This CDR3 is built from 16 residues. This CDR3 reads CASSPTNPWGNQPQHF. The CDR3 DNA is TGTGCCAGCAGTCCGACAAACCCCTGGGGCAATCAGCCCCAGCATTTT.

This chain links TRBV7-2 with TRBJ1-2; D remains unclear. Trimming took 1 base from V and 4 from J, leaving 4 bases between them. Germline CDR1 and CDR2: SGHTA and FQGNSA. The CDR3 is 12 residues long. Written as DNA, the CDR3 is TGTGCCAGCAGCTTAGGCTCCTATGGCTACACCTTC. Protein: CASSLGSYGYTF.